The 27 T cell receptor beta chains given below trace back to one sample, sequenced in a study of blood T cell repertoires in COVID-19. Here immunoSEQ multiplex PCR was the method, and the copy in TCRdb shows in-frame clones only, minus some. Of tens of thousands of clones listed, roughly 92% are singletons. The specimen sequenced was peripheral blood. These receptors were collected from a man in his fifties or sixties with COVID-19, enrolled during active disease.

The table lists this clone with a count of one. The V call is TRBV6-5, the J call TRBJ2-7; D possibly corresponds to TRBD1 (8 bases). The germline CDR1 and CDR2 sequences are MNHEY and SVGAGI. CDR3 length equals 14 residues. The ends were cut back, 6 bases at V and 4 bases at J, with 16 bases in the middle. This chain's CDR3 is CASRPTGGGYEQYF. The CDR3 DNA reads as TGTGCCAGCAGGCCCACAGGGGGGGGGTACGAGCAGTACTTC.

The V gene is TRBV6-5, the J gene TRBJ1-2; perhaps TRBD1 as D (5 bases). Germline V gene data show CDR1 as MNHEY and CDR2 as SVGAGI. The length of the CDR3 is 14 residues. Trimming left V 7 bases short and J 4 bases short, with 16 bases between. This chain's CDR3 is CASMGTGGSYGYTF. CDR3 bases: TGTGCCAGCATGGGGACTGGGGGGTCCTATGGCTACACCTTC.

In its sample, this clone was seen a few times. The chain is built from TRBV4-1 and TRBJ2-1, with D maybe TRBD2 (6 bases). The V end lost 1 base, the J end lost 4 bases, and 11 bases lay between the germline ends. The CDR3 totals 15 residues. Germline V gene data show CDR1 as MGHRA and CDR2 as YSYEKL. The CDR3 reads CASSQGASAYNEQFF. CDR3 sequence (DNA): TGCGCCAGCAGCCAAGGGGCTAGCGCATACAATGAGCAGTTCTTC.

This chain connects TRBV7-2 to TRBJ2-5, with 7 bases that match TRBD2. Germline V gene sequence: CDR1 SGHTA, CDR2 FQGNSA. The V segment lost 2 bases and the J segment 4 bases; nucleotides outside the gene matches: 7. The length of the CDR3 is 15 residues. The CDR3 nucleotides read TGTGCCAGCAGCTTAAAACCGGGAGGTGCAGAGACCCAGTACTTC. Translated, it gives CASSLKPGGAETQYF.

The chain is built from TRBV5-4 and TRBJ2-7, with 7 bases that match TRBD2. Germline CDR1 SGHNT, CDR2 YYREEE (reference sequence). The CDR3 is 15 residues long. Trimming cost V 4 bases and J 3 bases; bases outside gene matches: 10. In nucleotides, the CDR3 is TGTGCCAGCAGCGCCCGGGACTACACATTCTACGAGCAGTACTTC. Protein sequence: CASSARDYTFYEQYF.

This clone was counted between two and nine times. The chain links TRBV12-5 to TRBJ2-7; 9 bases agree with TRBD1. Germline V gene lookup returns CDR1 LGHNT and CDR2 FRNRAP. The CDR3 covers 14 residues. Trimming took 7 bases from V and 3 from J; bases not matched to a gene: 7. CDR3: CASARTGVGYEQYF. The CDR3 nucleotides read TGTGCTAGTGCCCGGACAGGGGTGGGCTACGAGCAGTACTTC.

This clone was detected only a few times. Other DNA sequences in the same sample also yield this CDR3. The J gene is TRBJ2-7, the V gene TRBV19, with a possible D match to TRBD1 (5 bases). V gave up 9 bases and J gave up 2 bases, with 8 bases separating them. The CDR3 is 11 residues long. Germline V gives CDR1 LNHDA, CDR2 SQIVND (reference sequence). This CDR3 is CASQGAYEQYF. The CDR3 bases are TGTGCCAGCCAGGGTGCCTACGAGCAGTACTTC.

This chain uses TRBV7-8 with TRBJ2-2; 11 bases fit TRBD1. Germline CDR1 reads SGHVS; CDR2 reads FQNEAQ. Trimming cost V 3 bases and J 1 base; bases outside gene matches: 7. The CDR3 runs to 18 residues. The CDR3 DNA follows: TGTGCCAGCAGCTTTAGGGACAGGGGGATACTGAACACCGGGGAGCTGTTTTTT. It yields the protein CASSFRDRGILNTGELFF.

The V and J genes are TRBV6-6 and TRBJ2-5; possible D gene TRBD2, 6 bases. CDR1 is MNHNY, CDR2 SVGAGI, per germline (reference sequence). Trimming took 2 bases from V and 2 from J, leaving 12 bases between them. There are 15 residues in the CDR3. This chain's CDR3 is CASSYGGITQETQYF. In nucleotides, the CDR3 is TGTGCCAGCAGTTACGGCGGGATTACTCAAGAGACCCAGTACTTC.

This clone was seen only once. The chain links TRBV3-1 (or the pseudogene TRBV3-2) to TRBJ2-1, with 16 bases identical to TRBD2. The CDR3 length is 19 residues. After removal of 1 base from V and 3 bases from J, the junction contained 6 bases not matched to a gene. CDR1 is LGHDT, CDR2 YNNKEL, per germline (reference sequence). CDR3 amino acids: CASSQAGTSGRAGYNEQFF. The DNA of the CDR3 is TGTGCCAGCAGCCAAGCGGGGACTAGCGGGAGGGCCGGCTACAATGAGCAGTTCTTC.

This rearrangement joins TRBV4-1 to TRBJ2-1, with 8 bases lining up with TRBD2. CDR3 length equals 15 residues. J gave up 4 bases and V 4 bases, and 6 bases lay outside the gene matches. Looked up from germline, CDR1 is MGHRA and CDR2 is YSYEKL. CDR3 loop: CASSLTSGAYNEQFF. CDR3 sequence (DNA): TGCGCCAGCAGCCTAACTAGCGGAGCTTACAATGAGCAGTTCTTC.

The rearrangement uses TRBV5-1 and TRBJ1-1; D uncertain. V lost 1 base and J lost 0, with 10 bases in between. Per germline, CDR1 SGHRS and CDR2 YFSETQ. The CDR3 is made up of 15 amino acids. DNA for the CDR3: TGCGCCAGCAGCTTGACTTCCGCCATGAACACTGAAGCTTTCTTT. Translation: CASSLTSAMNTEAFF.

In DNA form, the CDR3 reads TGTGCCACCAGCAGAGTTTTCCTTAGATCCGAGCAGTACTTC. Translation gives CATSRVFLRSEQYF. V is TRBV15 and J is TRBJ2-7; D is unresolved. V lost 1 base and J 6 bases, leaving 13 bases between the germline ends. Germline CDR1 LNHNV, CDR2 YYDKDF (reference sequence). The CDR3 has 14 amino acids.

V usage is TRBV24-1 and J usage is TRBJ2-3; 7 nucleotides match TRBD1. Trimming at V came to 6 bases and at J to 4 bases, leaving 6 bases not matched to a gene. From germline, CDR1 is KGHDR and CDR2 SFDVKD. The CDR3 has 14 residues. CDR3 in DNA: TGTGCCACCAGTCAGGGGGTGTGGGCAGATACGCAGTATTTT. Translated: CATSQGVWADTQYF.

This clone was detected only once. The chain links TRBV18 to TRBJ2-5; no definite D call. The germline gives CDR1 KGHSH, CDR2 LQKENI. The V gene lost 1 base and the J gene lost 5 bases, with 8 bases spanning the gap. The CDR3 has 13 residues. The CDR3 DNA sequence: TGTGCCAGCTCACCACAGCGTAGGGAGACCCAGTACTTC. Its protein product is CASSPQRRETQYF. The whole variable domain, remainder taken from reference TRBV18 and TRBJ2-5, is NAGVMQNPRHLVRRRGQEARLRCSPMKGHSHVYWYRQLPEEGLKFMVYLQKENIIDESGMPKERFSAEFPKEGPSILRIQQVVRGDSAAYFCASSPQRRETQYFGPGTRLLVL.

This chain joins TRBV28 and TRBJ1-5; TRBD1 aligns across 8 bases. The germline V gene has CDR1 MDHEN and CDR2 SYDVKM. The CDR3 is made up of 15 amino acids. Trimming took 6 bases from V and 5 from J; bases not matched to a gene: 9. The CDR3 DNA reads TGTGCCAGCAGCCCCAGGACAGGGCCCCATCAGCCCCAGCATTTT. Residues: CASSPRTGPHQPQHF.

The chain carries TRBV7-2 and TRBJ1-4; D is unresolved. This CDR3 region has 13 residues. V was shortened by 0 bases and J by 8 bases, with 7 bases between the two germline ends. Germline CDR1 and CDR2: SGHTA and FQGNSA. The CDR3 loop is CASSLALQEKLFF. CDR3 DNA: TGTGCCAGCAGCTTAGCGCTTCAGGAAAAACTGTTTTTT.

This clone is a singleton in its sample. The rearrangement joins TRBV3-1 (or the pseudogene TRBV3-2) to TRBJ1-1; D gene uncertain. Germline V lookup: CDR1 LGHDT, CDR2 YNNKEL (reference sequence). CDR3 size: 14 residues. V lost 0 bases and J 6 bases, leaving 11 bases between the germline ends. The CDR3: CASSQDAVSAEAFF. DNA for the CDR3: TGTGCCAGCAGCCAAGATGCGGTTTCGGCTGAAGCTTTCTTT.

This clone came up once. The chain recombines TRBV4-1 with TRBJ2-7; D is perhaps TRBD1 (5 bases). Trimming pared 0 bases from V and 4 bases from J, leaving 7 bases between. From germline, CDR1 is MGHRA and CDR2 YSYEKL. This CDR3 contains 13 residues. The CDR3 DNA is TGCGCCAGCAGCCAAGAAAGGGGATACGAGCAGTACTTC. The encoded protein is CASSQERGYEQYF.

This chain links TRBV6-2 or TRBV6-3 with TRBJ2-7, with 8 bases identical to TRBD2. The CDR3 spans 16 residues. The junction had 6 bases not matched to a gene; V was cut back by 2 bases and J by 0 bases. Per the germline V gene, CDR1 is MNHEY and CDR2 is SVGEGT. DNA of the CDR3: TGTGCCAGCAGTTACGCAGATAGCGGGGACTCCTACGAGCAGTACTTC. It specifies CASSYADSGDSYEQYF.

The rearrangement uses TRBV4-1 and TRBJ2-7, with 14 bases lining up with TRBD2. The CDR3 totals 20 residues. The V gene's germline CDR1 is MGHRA and CDR2 YSYEKL. The V gene end was trimmed by 0 bases and the J gene end by 0 bases; junction bases not matched to a gene: 10. The DNA for the CDR3 is TGCGCCAGCAGCCAAGATACGGGACTAGCGGGGGAAAAGAGCTCCTACGAGCAGTACTTC. As protein: CASSQDTGLAGEKSSYEQYF.

This chain uses TRBV5-1 with TRBJ2-1, with TRBD1 matching over 7 bases. V shed 0 bases and J 6 bases; nucleotides not matched to a gene: 3. The CDR3 runs to 14 residues. Per germline, CDR1 SGHRS and CDR2 YFSETQ. CDR3 sequence reads: CASSLVAGGNEQFF. In nucleotides, the CDR3 is TGCGCCAGCAGCTTGGTGGCAGGGGGCAATGAGCAGTTCTTC.

The rearrangement uses TRBV5-1 and TRBJ2-7, with TRBD2 matching over 8 bases. The CDR3 contains 14 residues. The trim removed 0 bases at V and 4 bases at J, leaving 3 bases unmatched. Germline V gives CDR1 SGHRS, CDR2 YFSETQ. The CDR3 bases are TGCGCCAGCAGCTTGGCCCGGGAGGGGTACGAGCAGTACTTC. It yields the protein CASSLAREGYEQYF.

Points on this clone: A read error may account for a junction end that differs from germline. The chain joins TRBV5-1 to TRBJ1-1, with no clear D. Germline V CDR1 and CDR2: SGHRS, YFSETQ. The CDR3 is 13 amino acids. The CDR3 spells CASNLRGGTEAFF. CDR3 DNA: TGCGCCAGCAACTTGCGGGGAGGCACTGAAGCTTTCTTT.

This sequence joins TRBV28 and TRBJ1-4, with a weak D call TRBD1 (6 bases). This CDR3 is built from 14 residues. The V end was cut by 5 bases, the J end by 3 bases, with 10 bases between. Per germline, CDR1 MDHEN and CDR2 SYDVKM. CDR3 in DNA: TGTGCCAGCAGTCCAGGACAGCCTAATGAAAAACTGTTTTTT. Translation gives CASSPGQPNEKLFF.

The chain has TRBV7-9 and TRBJ1-4, with 7 bases lining up with TRBD1. The V segment lost 5 bases and the J segment 6 bases; nucleotides outside the gene matches: 9. The CDR3 extends over 15 amino acids. Germline V gene lookup returns CDR1 SEHNR and CDR2 FQNEAQ (reference sequence). The CDR3: CASSTRGGGHEKLFF. CDR3 nucleotide sequence: TGTGCCAGCAGCACCCGAGGGGGCGGGCATGAAAAACTGTTTTTT.

The chain has TRBV3-1 (or the pseudogene TRBV3-2) and TRBJ1-1; 10 bases fit TRBD1. The germline gives CDR1 LGHDT, CDR2 YNNKEL (reference sequence). The V and J ends lost 3 bases and 5 bases, in that order; junction bases with no gene match: 6. The CDR3 consists of 15 residues. The CDR3 sequence: CASSHTGQGGTEAFF. The CDR3 nucleotides read TGTGCCAGCAGCCACACCGGACAGGGGGGGACTGAAGCTTTCTTT.